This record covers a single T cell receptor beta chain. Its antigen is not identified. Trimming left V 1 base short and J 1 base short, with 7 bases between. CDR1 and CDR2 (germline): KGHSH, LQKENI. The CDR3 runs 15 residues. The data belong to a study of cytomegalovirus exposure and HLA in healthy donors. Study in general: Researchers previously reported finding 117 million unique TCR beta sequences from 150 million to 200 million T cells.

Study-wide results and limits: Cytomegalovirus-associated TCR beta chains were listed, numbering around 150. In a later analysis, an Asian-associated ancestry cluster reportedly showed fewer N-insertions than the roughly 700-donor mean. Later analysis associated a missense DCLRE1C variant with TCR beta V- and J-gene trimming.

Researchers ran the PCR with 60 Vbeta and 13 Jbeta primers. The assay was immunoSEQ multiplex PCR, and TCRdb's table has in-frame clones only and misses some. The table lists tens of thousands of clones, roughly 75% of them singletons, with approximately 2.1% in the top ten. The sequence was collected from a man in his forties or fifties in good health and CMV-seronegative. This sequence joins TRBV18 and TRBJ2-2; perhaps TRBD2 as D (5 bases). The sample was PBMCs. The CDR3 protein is CASSPREGNTGELFF. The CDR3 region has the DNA TGTGCCAGCTCACCACGAGAGGGGAACACCGGGGAGCTGTTTTTT.